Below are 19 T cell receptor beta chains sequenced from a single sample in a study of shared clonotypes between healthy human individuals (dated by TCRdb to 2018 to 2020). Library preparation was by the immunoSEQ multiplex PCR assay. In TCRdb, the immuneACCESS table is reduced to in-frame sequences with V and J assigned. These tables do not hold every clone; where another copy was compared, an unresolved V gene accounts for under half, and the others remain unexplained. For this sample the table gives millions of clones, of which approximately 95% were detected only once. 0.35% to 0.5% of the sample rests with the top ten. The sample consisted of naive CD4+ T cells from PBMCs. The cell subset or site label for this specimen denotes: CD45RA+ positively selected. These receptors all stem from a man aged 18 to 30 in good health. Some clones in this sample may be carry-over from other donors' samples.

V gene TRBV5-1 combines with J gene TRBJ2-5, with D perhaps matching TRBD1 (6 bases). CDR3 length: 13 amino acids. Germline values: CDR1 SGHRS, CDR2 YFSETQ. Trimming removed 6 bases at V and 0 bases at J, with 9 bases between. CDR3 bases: TGCGCCAGCAAACGGGACAACCAAGAGACCCAGTACTTC. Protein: CASKRDNQETQYF.

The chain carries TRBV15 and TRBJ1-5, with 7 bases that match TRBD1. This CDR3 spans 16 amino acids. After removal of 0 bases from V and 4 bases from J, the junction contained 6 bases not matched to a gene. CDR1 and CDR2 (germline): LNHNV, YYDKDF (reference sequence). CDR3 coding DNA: TGTGCCACCAGCAGAGAGGGGGGGACAGCAAATCAGCCCCAGCATTTT. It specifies CATSREGGTANQPQHF.

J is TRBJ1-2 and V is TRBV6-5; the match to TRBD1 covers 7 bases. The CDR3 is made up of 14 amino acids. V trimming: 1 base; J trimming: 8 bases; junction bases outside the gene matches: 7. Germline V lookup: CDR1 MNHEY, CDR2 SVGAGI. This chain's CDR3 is CASSYFLGGGGYTF. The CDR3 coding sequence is TGTGCCAGCAGTTACTTTCTAGGGGGCGGAGGCTACACCTTC.

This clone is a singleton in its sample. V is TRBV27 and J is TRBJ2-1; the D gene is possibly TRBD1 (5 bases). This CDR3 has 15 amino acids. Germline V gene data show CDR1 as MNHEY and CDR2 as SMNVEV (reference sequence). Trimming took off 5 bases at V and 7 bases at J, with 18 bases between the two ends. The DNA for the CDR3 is TGTGCCAGCAGTCTAGGGGCCACAGAAACAAATGAGCAGTTCTTC. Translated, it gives CASSLGATETNEQFF.

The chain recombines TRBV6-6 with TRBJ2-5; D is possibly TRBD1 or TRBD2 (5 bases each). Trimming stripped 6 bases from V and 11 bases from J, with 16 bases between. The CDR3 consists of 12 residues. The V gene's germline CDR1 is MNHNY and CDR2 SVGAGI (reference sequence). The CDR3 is CASRVQRGEQYF. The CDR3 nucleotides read TGTGCCAGCAGAGTCCAGAGGGGAGAGCAGTACTTC.

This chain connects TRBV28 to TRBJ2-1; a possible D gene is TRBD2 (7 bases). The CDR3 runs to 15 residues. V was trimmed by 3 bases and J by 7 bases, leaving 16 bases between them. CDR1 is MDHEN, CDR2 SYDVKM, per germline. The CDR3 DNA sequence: TGTGCCAGCAGTTTCACCTGGGGGCGGGAGAATGAGCAGTTCTTC. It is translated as CASSFTWGRENEQFF.

CDR3 residues: CAISETGTGEEKLFF. CDR3 bases: TGTGCCATCAGTGAAACCGGGACAGGTGAAGAAAAACTGTTTTTT. V is TRBV10-3 and J is TRBJ1-4, with TRBD1 matching 8 bases. CDR3 length equals 15 residues. Trimming removed 3 bases from V and 8 bases from J; junction bases left unmatched: 8. CDR1 is ENHRY, CDR2 SYGVKD, per germline.

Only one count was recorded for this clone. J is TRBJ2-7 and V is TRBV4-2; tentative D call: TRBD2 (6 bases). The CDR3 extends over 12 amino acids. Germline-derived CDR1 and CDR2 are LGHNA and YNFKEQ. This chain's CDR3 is CASSQDSGREEV. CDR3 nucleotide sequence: TGTGCCAGCAGCCAAGATAGCGGCAGGGAAGAAGTC.

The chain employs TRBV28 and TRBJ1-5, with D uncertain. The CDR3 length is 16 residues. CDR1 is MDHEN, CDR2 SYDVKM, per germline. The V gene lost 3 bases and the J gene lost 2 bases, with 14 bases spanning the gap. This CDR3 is CASSFGLTRGNQPQHF. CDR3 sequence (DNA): TGTGCCAGCAGTTTCGGACTCACGAGGGGCAATCAGCCCCAGCATTTT.

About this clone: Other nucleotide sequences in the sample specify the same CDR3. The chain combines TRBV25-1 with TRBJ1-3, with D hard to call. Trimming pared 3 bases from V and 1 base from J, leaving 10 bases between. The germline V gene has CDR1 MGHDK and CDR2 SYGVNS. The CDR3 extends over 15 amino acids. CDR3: CASSDPGRSGNTIYF. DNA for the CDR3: TGTGCCAGCAGTGACCCAGGACGGTCTGGAAACACCATATATTTT. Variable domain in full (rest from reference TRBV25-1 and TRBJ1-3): EADIYQTPRYLVIGTGKKITLECSQTMGHDKMYWYQQDPGMELHLIHYSYGVNSTEKGDLSSESTVSRIRTEHFPLTLESARPSHTSQYLCASSDPGRSGNTIYFGEGSWLTVV.

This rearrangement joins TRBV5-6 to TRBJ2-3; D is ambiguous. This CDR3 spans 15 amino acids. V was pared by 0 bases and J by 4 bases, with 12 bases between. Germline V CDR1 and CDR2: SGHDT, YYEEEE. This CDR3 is CASSLDISTADTQYF. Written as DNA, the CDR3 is TGTGCCAGCAGCTTGGATATCAGTACCGCAGATACGCAGTATTTT. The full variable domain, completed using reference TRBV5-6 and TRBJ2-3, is DAGVTQSPTHLIKTRGQQVTLRCSPKSGHDTVSWYQQALGQGPQFIFQYYEEEERQRGNFPDRFSGHQFPNYSSELNVNALLLGDSALYLCASSLDISTADTQYFGPGTRLTVL.

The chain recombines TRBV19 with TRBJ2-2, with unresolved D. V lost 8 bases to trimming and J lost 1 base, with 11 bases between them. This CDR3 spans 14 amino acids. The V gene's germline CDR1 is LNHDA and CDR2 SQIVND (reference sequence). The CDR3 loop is CASAWSWNTGELFF. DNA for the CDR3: TGTGCCAGTGCCTGGAGTTGGAACACCGGGGAGCTGTTTTTT.

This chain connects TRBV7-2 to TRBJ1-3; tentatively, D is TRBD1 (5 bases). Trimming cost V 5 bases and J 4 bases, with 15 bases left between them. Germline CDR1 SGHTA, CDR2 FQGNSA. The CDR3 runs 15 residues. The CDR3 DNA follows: TGTGCCAGCAGCCCCGTCGGGACGTCAGGAAACACCATATATTTT. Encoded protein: CASSPVGTSGNTIYF.

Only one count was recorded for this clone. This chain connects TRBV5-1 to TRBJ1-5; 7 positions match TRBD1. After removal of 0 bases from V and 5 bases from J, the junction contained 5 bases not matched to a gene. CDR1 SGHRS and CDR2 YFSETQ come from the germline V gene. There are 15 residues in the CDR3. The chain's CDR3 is CASSLDRGKDQPQHF. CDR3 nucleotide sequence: TGCGCCAGCAGCTTGGACAGGGGCAAGGATCAGCCCCAGCATTTT.

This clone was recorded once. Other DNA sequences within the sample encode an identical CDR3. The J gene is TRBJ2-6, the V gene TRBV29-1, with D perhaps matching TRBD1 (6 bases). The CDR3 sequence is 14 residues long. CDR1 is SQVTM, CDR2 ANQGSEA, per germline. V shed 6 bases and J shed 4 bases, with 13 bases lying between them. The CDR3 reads CSVLQGAGANVLTF. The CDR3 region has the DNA TGCAGCGTCTTACAGGGCGCCGGGGCCAACGTCCTGACTTTC.

The chain's CDR3 is CASFPTPGQDNEKLFF. CDR3 nucleotide sequence: TGTGCCAGCTTCCCAACTCCGGGACAGGATAATGAAAAACTGTTTTTT. The chain couples TRBV28 to TRBJ1-4, with 8 bases fitting TRBD1. With 8 bases clipped from V and 4 bases from J, the junction kept 12 bases outside the gene matches. The CDR3 runs to 16 residues. Germline CDR1 is MDHEN and CDR2 is SYDVKM.

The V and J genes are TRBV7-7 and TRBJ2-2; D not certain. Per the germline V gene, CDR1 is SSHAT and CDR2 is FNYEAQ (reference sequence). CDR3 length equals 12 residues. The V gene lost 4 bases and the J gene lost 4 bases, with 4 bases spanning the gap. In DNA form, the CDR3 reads TGTGCCAGCAGCTCCGGCACCGGGGAGCTGTTTTTT. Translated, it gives CASSSGTGELFF. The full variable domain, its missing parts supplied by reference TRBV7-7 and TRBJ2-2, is GAGVSQSPRYKVTKRGQDVTLRCDPISSHATLYWYQQALGQGPEFLTYFNYEAQPDKSGLPSDRFSAERPEGSISTLTIQRTEQRDSAMYRCASSSGTGELFFGEGSRLTVL.

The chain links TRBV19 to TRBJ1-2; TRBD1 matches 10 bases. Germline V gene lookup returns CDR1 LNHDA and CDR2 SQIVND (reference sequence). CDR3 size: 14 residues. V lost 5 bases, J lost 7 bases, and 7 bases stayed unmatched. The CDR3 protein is CASSPRQGAVGYTF. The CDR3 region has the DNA TGTGCCAGTAGTCCTCGACAGGGGGCGGTTGGCTACACCTTC. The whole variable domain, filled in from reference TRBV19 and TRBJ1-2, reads DGGITQSPKYLFRKEGQNVTLSCEQNLNHDAMYWYRQDPGQGLRLIYYSQIVNDFQKGDIAEGYSVSREKKESFPLTVTSAQKNPTAFYLCASSPRQGAVGYTFGSGTRLTVV.

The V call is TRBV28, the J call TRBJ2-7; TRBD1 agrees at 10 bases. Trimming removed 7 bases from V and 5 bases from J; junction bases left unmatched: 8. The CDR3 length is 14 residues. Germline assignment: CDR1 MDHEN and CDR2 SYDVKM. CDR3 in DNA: TGTGCCAGCAACCCGGGACAGGGGATCCACGAGCAGTACTTC. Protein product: CASNPGQGIHEQYF.